This is a list of T cell receptor beta chains from one sample in a study of T cells in Graves' hyperthyroidism and ophthalmopathy. MiXCR, applied by TCRdb to the multiplex PCR reads, yields one record per CDR3 protein. The top ten hold roughly a tenth of the sample, which has hundreds of thousands of distinct CDR3 sequences, roughly 15% seen once. Source material: blood. Every receptor here comes from a woman under 30 with Graves' hyperthyroidism. CDR3s include the opening cysteine and the closing phenylalanine or tryptophan. A D gene is named only where the DNA matches it firmly. Only some rows state a clone size, as once, few, many or a class for expanded clones.

.	.	TRBV9	TRBJ2-2	CASSVGRRVLEGTGELFF	TGTGCCAGCAGCGTAGGACGAAGGGTCCTAGAGGGCACCGGGGAGCTGTTTTTT
.	few	TRBV6-1	TRBJ2-7	CASSFDGLKEYF	TGTGCCAGCAGTTTCGACGGGCTTAAGGAGTACTTC
TRBD2	few	TRBV20-1	TRBJ2-1	CSADSGNSNEQFF	TGCAGTGCTGATAGCGGGAACTCCAATGAGCAGTTCTTC
.	few	TRBV28	TRBJ2-1	CASALEQGPYNEQFF	TGTGCCAGCGCTCTCGAGCAGGGACCCTACAATGAGCAGTTCTTC
.	.	TRBV6-1	TRBJ2-2	CASRETGSNTGELFF	TGTGCCAGCAGAGAGACGGGTTCGAACACCGGGGAGCTGTTTTTT
.	many	TRBV7-8	TRBJ1-5	CASSLGGAPSNQPQHF	TGTGCCAGCAGCTTAGGAGGGGCACCTAGCAATCAGCCCCAGCATTTT
TRBD2	many	TRBV28	TRBJ2-1	CASSLGLAGTYNEQFF	TGTGCCAGCAGTTTAGGACTAGCGGGTACCTACAATGAGCAGTTCTTC
.	many	TRBV18	TRBJ2-5	CASSEGQKETQYF	TGTGCCAGCTCGGAGGGACAAAAAGAGACCCAGTACTTC
TRBD1	many	TRBV7-8	TRBJ1-1	CASRVSGTGNTEAFF	TGTGCCAGCAGGGTCTCCGGGACAGGGAACACTGAAGCTTTCTTT
.	.	TRBV28	TRBJ2-7	CASRSRVSYEQYF	TGTGCCAGCAGGAGCAGGGTCTCCTACGAGCAGTACTTC
.	many	TRBV28	TRBJ2-7	CASSFSVPYEQYF	TGTGCCAGCAGTTTCTCAGTTCCCTACGAGCAGTACTTC
.	few	TRBV20-1	TRBJ2-1	CSAHPGGNEQFF	TGCAGTGCCCACCCAGGGGGGAATGAGCAGTTCTTC
TRBD1	.	TRBV11-2	TRBJ1-2	CASSSFRQGTNYGYTF	TGTGCCAGCAGCTCATTCCGACAGGGGACTAACTATGGCTACACCTTC
TRBD1	many	TRBV20-1	TRBJ1-2	CSARDQDRGLIGYTF	TGCAGTGCTAGAGATCAGGACAGGGGGTTAATCGGCTACACCTTC
TRBD2	many	TRBV20-1	TRBJ2-3	CSAREGSGGSTDTQYF	TGCAGTGCTAGGGAGGGTAGCGGGGGGAGCACAGATACGCAGTATTTT
.	many	TRBV7-2	TRBJ2-7	CASSLPRSPEQYF	TGTGCCAGCAGCTTACCTCGGTCACCCGAGCAGTACTTC
.	few	TRBV20-1	TRBJ1-2	CSASRPSRSGGPGYTF	TGCAGTGCTAGCCGTCCGAGCCGATCTGGTGGCCCAGGCTACACCTTC
TRBD2	.	TRBV20-1	TRBJ2-1	CSARPLAGNYNEQFF	TGCAGTGCTAGACCACTAGCGGGTAACTACAATGAGCAGTTCTTC
.	many	TRBV18	TRBJ1-1	CASSARDRNTEAFF	TGTGCCAGCTCAGCGAGAGACAGAAACACTGAAGCTTTCTTT
.	.	TRBV5-1	TRBJ2-2	CASSFVRNTGELFF	TGCGCCAGCAGCTTTGTCAGGAACACCGGGGAGCTGTTTTTT
TRBD1	few	TRBV4-1	TRBJ2-7	CASSQGGQGVYEQYF	TGCGCCAGCAGCCAAGGAGGACAGGGGGTCTACGAGCAGTACTTC
.	.	TRBV6-5	TRBJ2-7	CASSYSSPDYEQYF	TGTGCCAGCAGTTACTCGAGCCCCGACTACGAGCAGTACTTC
.	few	TRBV11-2	TRBJ1-4	CASSQGTSTNEKLFF	TGTGCCAGCAGCCAGGGTACTTCGACTAATGAAAAACTGTTTTTT
.	many	TRBV12-3/TRBV12-4	TRBJ2-3	CASSPALGADTQYF	TGTGCCAGCAGTCCCGCCCTGGGCGCAGATACGCAGTATTTT